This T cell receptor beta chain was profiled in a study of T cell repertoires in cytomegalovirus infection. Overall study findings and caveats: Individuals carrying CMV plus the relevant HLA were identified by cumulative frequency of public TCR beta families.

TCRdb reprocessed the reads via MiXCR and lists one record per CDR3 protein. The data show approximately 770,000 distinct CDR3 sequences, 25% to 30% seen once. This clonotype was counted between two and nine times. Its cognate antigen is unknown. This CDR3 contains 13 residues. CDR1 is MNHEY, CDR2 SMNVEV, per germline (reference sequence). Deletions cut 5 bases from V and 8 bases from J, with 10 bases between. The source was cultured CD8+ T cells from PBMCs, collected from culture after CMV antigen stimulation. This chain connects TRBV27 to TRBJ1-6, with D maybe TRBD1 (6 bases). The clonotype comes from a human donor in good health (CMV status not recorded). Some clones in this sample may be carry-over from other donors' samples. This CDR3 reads CASSPQGYSPLHF. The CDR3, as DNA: TGTGCCAGCAGTCCACAGGGATATTCACCCCTCCACTTT.